One sample yielded the 12 T cell receptor beta chains listed below, sequenced in a study of blood T cell repertoires in COVID-19. Data came from immunoSEQ multiplex PCR; TCRdb stores just in-frame clones and leaves some out. The sample has about 200,000 clones; around 90% are singletons. Material: PBMCs or T cells enriched from blood (not recorded which). These receptors all stem from a man aged 30 to 39 who had recovered from COVID-19.

The chain carries TRBV7-2 and TRBJ2-2, with a tentative D call TRBD1 (5 bases). This CDR3 contains 14 residues. The ends were cut back, 7 bases at V and 3 bases at J, with 12 bases in the middle. Per the germline V gene, CDR1 is SGHTA and CDR2 is FQGNSA. This chain's CDR3 is CASNPTGDTGELFF. CDR3 coding DNA: TGTGCCAGCAACCCCACAGGTGACACCGGGGAGCTGTTTTTT.

The chain employs TRBV5-5 and TRBJ1-1; D perhaps matches TRBD1 (5 bases). The V gene lost 4 bases and the J gene lost 1 base, with 11 bases spanning the gap. Looked up from germline, CDR1 is SGHKS and CDR2 is YYEKEE (reference sequence). CDR3 length: 14 amino acids. The CDR3 region has the DNA TGTGCCAGCAGCCTGGTGGACAAGAACACTGAAGCTTTCTTT. It specifies CASSLVDKNTEAFF.

The CDR3 sequence is CASSLYQSGGAGYNEQFF. DNA of the CDR3: TGTGCCAGCAGCTTATATCAGTCCGGGGGAGCGGGCTACAATGAGCAGTTCTTC. The chain recombines TRBV11-2 with TRBJ2-1, with D tentatively TRBD2 (6 bases). The V end lost 2 bases, the J end lost 3 bases, and 20 bases lay between the germline ends. The CDR3 spans 18 residues. In germline, CDR1 is SGHAT, CDR2 FQNNGV.

In this sample, this clone turned up many times. The chain links TRBV27 to TRBJ2-1, with a tentative D call TRBD2 (6 bases). The germline V and J ends were trimmed by 3 bases and 2 bases, with 11 bases remaining between them. Germline-derived CDR1 and CDR2 are MNHEY and SMNVEV (reference sequence). The CDR3 runs 15 residues. CDR3 in DNA: TGTGCCAGCAGTTTTAGCGGAGGGGCCTACAATGAGCAGTTCTTC. It encodes CASSFSGGAYNEQFF.

The chain joins TRBV24-1 to TRBJ2-1, with 9 bases fitting TRBD1. This CDR3 is built from 13 residues. The V gene end was trimmed by 7 bases and the J gene end by 9 bases; junction bases not matched to a gene: 6. Looked up from germline, CDR1 is KGHDR and CDR2 is SFDVKD. For the CDR3, the DNA is TGTGCCACCAGCGGACAGGGGACCGGTGAGCAGTTCTTC. Protein sequence: CATSGQGTGEQFF.

This rearrangement joins TRBV7-9 to TRBJ1-5, with TRBD1 matching over 9 bases. Trimming at V came to 4 bases and at J to 0 bases, leaving 1 base not matched to a gene. Germline loops: CDR1 SEHNR, CDR2 FQNEAQ (reference sequence). The CDR3 extends over 15 amino acids. The CDR3 bases are TGTGCCAGCAGCTCGACAGGGGGTAGCAATCAGCCCCAGCATTTT. The encoded protein is CASSSTGGSNQPQHF.

This chain uses TRBV27 with TRBJ2-7, with TRBD1 as a possible D gene (6 bases). V shed 5 bases and J shed 5 bases, with 16 bases lying between them. Germline V gene lookup returns CDR1 MNHEY and CDR2 SMNVEV (reference sequence). This CDR3 is 14 amino acids long. This chain's CDR3 is CASSPYGTNDEQYF. The CDR3 region has the DNA TGTGCCAGCAGTCCTTACGGGACAAACGACGAGCAGTACTTC.

V usage is TRBV7-6 and J usage is TRBJ2-1; 11 bases are a match to TRBD2. The CDR3 is 18 amino acids. V lost 3 bases and J lost 1; bases outside the gene matches: 8. The germline gives CDR1 SGHVS, CDR2 FNYEAQ. This CDR3 is CASSFRLAGKVSYNEQFF. Here the CDR3 DNA reads TGTGCCAGCAGCTTCCGACTAGCGGGGAAAGTGTCCTACAATGAGCAGTTCTTC.

The chain has TRBV6-2 or TRBV6-3 and TRBJ2-3; no firm D call. V lost 5 bases, J lost 0 bases, and 21 bases lay in between. Germline V lookup: CDR1 MNHEY, CDR2 SVGEGT. The length of the CDR3 is 18 residues. CDR3 sequence reads: CASSTHNVGAESTDTQYF. The CDR3 region has the DNA TGTGCCAGCAGTACCCATAACGTTGGAGCTGAGAGCACAGATACGCAGTATTTT.

The genes are TRBV7-9 and TRBJ2-1, with D perhaps TRBD1 (6 bases). This CDR3 contains 14 residues. Trimming removed 6 bases at V and 2 bases at J, with 11 bases between. Germline V gene data show CDR1 as SEHNR and CDR2 as FQNEAQ (reference sequence). CDR3 DNA: TGTGCCAGCAGAAGAGGACAGACCTACAATGAGCAGTTCTTC. Its protein is CASRRGQTYNEQFF.

The gene calls are TRBV11-3 and TRBJ2-1, with unresolved D. V was clipped by 5 bases and J by 0 bases, with 17 bases between them. This CDR3 region has 17 residues. Germline CDR1 is SGHNT and CDR2 is YENEEA. CDR3 residues: CASSPSGVPGSYNEQFF. In DNA, the CDR3 is TGTGCCAGCAGCCCCTCTGGCGTTCCAGGCTCCTACAATGAGCAGTTCTTC.

The genes are TRBV7-9 and TRBJ2-2; tentative D call: TRBD2 (6 bases). Germline V gene data show CDR1 as SEHNR and CDR2 as FQNEAQ (reference sequence). The CDR3 contains 15 residues. With 5 bases removed from V and 4 bases from J, the gap between germline ends came to 14 bases. CDR3 residues: CASSRSGVTTGELFF. The CDR3 nucleotides read TGTGCCAGCAGCCGTAGCGGAGTTACCACCGGGGAGCTGTTTTTT.